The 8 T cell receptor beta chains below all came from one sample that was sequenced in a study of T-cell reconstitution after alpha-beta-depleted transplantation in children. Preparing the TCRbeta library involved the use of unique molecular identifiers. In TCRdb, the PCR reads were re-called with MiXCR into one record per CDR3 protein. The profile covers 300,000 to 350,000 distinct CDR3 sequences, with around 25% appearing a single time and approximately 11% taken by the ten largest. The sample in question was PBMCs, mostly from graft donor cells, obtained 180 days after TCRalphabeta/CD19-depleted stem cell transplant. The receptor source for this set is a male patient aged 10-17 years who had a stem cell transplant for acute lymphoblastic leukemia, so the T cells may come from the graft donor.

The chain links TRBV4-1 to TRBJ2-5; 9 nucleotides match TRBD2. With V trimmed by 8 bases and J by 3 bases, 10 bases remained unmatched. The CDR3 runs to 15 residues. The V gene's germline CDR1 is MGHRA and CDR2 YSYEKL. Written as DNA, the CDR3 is TGCGCCAGCGGCGGGAGGGGAACTTTCAAAGAGACCCAGTACTTC. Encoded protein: CASGGRGTFKETQYF.

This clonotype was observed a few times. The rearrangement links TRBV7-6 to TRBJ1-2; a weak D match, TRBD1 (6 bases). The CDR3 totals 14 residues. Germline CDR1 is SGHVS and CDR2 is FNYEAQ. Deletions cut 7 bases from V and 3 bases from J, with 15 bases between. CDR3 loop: CASNQGPWDYGYTF. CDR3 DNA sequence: TGTGCCAGCAACCAGGGGCCCTGGGACTATGGCTACACCTTC.

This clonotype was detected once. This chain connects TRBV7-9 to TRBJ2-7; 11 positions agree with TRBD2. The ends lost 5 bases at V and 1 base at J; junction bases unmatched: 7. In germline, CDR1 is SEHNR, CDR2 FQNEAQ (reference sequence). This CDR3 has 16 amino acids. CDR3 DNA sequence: TGTGCCAGCAGCGCAACCGGGACTAGCGGATCCTACGAGCAGTACTTC. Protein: CASSATGTSGSYEQYF.

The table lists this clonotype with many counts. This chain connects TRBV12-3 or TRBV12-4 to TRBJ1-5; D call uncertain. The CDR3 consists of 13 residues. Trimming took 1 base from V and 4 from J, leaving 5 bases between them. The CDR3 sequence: CASSLVGNQPQHF. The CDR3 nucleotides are TGTGCCAGCAGTTTAGTCGGTAATCAGCCCCAGCATTTT.

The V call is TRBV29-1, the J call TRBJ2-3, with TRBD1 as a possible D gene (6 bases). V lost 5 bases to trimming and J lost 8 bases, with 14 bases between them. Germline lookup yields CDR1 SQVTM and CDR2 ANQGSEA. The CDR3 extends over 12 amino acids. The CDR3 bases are TGCAGCGTTAGTACAGGGTCTCGTACGCAGTATTTT. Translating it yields CSVSTGSRTQYF.

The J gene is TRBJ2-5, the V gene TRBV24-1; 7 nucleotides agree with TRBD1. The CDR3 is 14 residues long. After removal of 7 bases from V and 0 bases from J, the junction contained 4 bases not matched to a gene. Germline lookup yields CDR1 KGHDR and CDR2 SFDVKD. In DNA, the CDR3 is TGTGCCACCAGGGACAGGAGGTACCAAGAGACCCAGTACTTC. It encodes CATRDRRYQETQYF.

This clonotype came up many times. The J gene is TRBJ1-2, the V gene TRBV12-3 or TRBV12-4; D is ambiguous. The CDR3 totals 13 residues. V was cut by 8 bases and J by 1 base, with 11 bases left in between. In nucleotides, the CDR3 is TGTGCCAGCTCTCCGACCCTTAACTATGGCTACACCTTC. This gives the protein CASSPTLNYGYTF.

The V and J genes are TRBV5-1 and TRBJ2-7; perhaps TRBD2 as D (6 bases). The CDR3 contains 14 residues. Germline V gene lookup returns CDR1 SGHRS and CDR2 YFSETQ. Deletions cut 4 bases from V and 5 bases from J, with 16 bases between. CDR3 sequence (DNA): TGCGCCAGCAGCCTACGGGTCCAGCGGGACGAGCAGTACTTC. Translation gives CASSLRVQRDEQYF.